This record covers a single T cell receptor (beta chain). This sample was taken from a study of blood T cell repertoires in COVID-19. On the study more broadly: Sites across the United States, Italy and Spain contributed samples from acute and convalescent COVID-19. PBMCs, B-cell-depleted T cells, or T cells provided the cDNA or gDNA that made up the material.

This study enrolled people aged roughly 18 to 100 from about two dozen US geographic areas. All exposed participants met a person with COVID-19 within 2 weeks before entering the study. The CDR3 is 12 amino acids. Trimming shortened V by 5 bases and J by 6 bases, and 10 bases separated the two germline ends. Germline V gene lookup returns CDR1 SEHNR and CDR2 FQNEAQ (reference sequence). Method: immunoSEQ multiplex PCR; TCRdb's copy keeps in-frame clones and lacks some. The table records around 250,000 clones, around nine tenths of them present only once. This chain joins TRBV7-9 and TRBJ1-1; D gene unclear. The source of this sequence is a woman aged 35 to 49 who had been exposed to COVID-19. The sequenced sample was PBMCs or T cells enriched from blood (not recorded which). The CDR3 here is CASSRVVAEAFF. CDR3 nucleotides: TGTGCCAGCAGCCGAGTCGTGGCTGAAGCTTTCTTT.